This T cell receptor (beta chain) comes out of a study of CD8 T cells in Susac syndrome. RNA, at about 0.45 to 1 ug, was reverse transcribed with random hexamers. TCRdb analysed the immunoSEQ multiplex PCR reads with MiXCR anew, one entry per CDR3 protein. This table has around 170,000 distinct CDR3 sequences, 92% appearing once. Trimming removed 0 bases from V and 0 bases from J, with 9 bases in between. This CDR3 has 16 residues. The germline CDR1 and CDR2 sequences are SGHRS and YFSETQ. The V and J genes are TRBV5-1 and TRBJ2-2; D not certain. Specimen: CD4+ T cells from PBMCs. The TCR was taken from a human donor in good health. The CDR3 here is CASSLEQLANTGELFF. The CDR3 DNA reads as TGCGCCAGCAGCTTGGAGCAGCTAGCGAACACCGGGGAGCTGTTTTTT.